This T cell receptor (beta chain) emerged from a study of blood T cells in healthy people across ages. Concerning this clonotype: Its antigen is unknown.

A second roughly 6 to 12 cycle PCR used barcoded and J-beta primers. TCRdb reprocessed the 5' RACE reads via MiXCR and lists one record per CDR3 protein. The sample comprises 650,000 to 700,000 distinct CDR3 sequences, 40% to 65% of which are singletons, and about 14% rests with the top ten. The people who gave samples were healthy Caucasians from Russia, aged 6 to 90. Researchers isolated at least 6.5 million PBMCs per sample. There are 13 residues in the CDR3. CDR1 and CDR2 (germline): SGDLS, YYNGEE. The trim removed 3 bases at V and 6 bases at J, leaving 4 bases unmatched. Whole-study findings and limits: Observed TCR beta diversity per million T cells went down as age went up. This fall followed a roughly linear course with age.

V usage is TRBV9 and J usage is TRBJ1-1; 8 bases align to TRBD1. The sequencing input was blood. This TCR derives from a woman of 80 years or more in good health. CDR3 nucleotide sequence: TGTGCCAGCAGCGACCAGGGGGCAGCTGAAGCTTTCTTT. Translated: CASSDQGAAEAFF.